Each of the 14 T cell receptor beta chains below was sequenced from the same sample in a study of identical twins. TCRdb re-called the 5' RACE reads with MiXCR, one entry per CDR3 protein. Among about 500,000 distinct CDR3 sequences, roughly an eighth were seen once, and the ten largest hold approximately 0.98%. The data also belong to a second study, concerning yellow fever vaccine responses in identical twins.

The sequenced material came from CD4+ T cells sorted from blood. The receptors stem from a woman younger than 35 in good health.

This clonotype was observed a few times. This sequence joins TRBV7-2 and TRBJ2-2; perhaps TRBD1 as D (6 bases). In germline, CDR1 is SGHTA, CDR2 FQGNSA. The CDR3 consists of 14 residues. Trimming stripped 6 bases from V and 7 bases from J, with 15 bases between. The CDR3 DNA is TGTGCCAGCAGAGTATGGGGGCTTAGCGGGGAGCTGTTTTTT. Its translation is CASRVWGLSGELFF.

This clonotype has only one observation. The V and J genes are TRBV12-3 or TRBV12-4 and TRBJ2-7; D is ambiguous. The CDR3 extends over 15 amino acids. Trimming left V 3 bases short and J 1 base short, with 13 bases between. This CDR3 is CASSFGPRTSYEQYF. DNA for the CDR3: TGTGCCAGCAGTTTCGGGCCCCGCACATCCTACGAGCAGTACTTC.

This clonotype was seen more than once but under ten times. V usage is TRBV20-1 and J usage is TRBJ2-5; D remains ambiguous. The V and J ends lost 1 base and 0 bases respectively, with 6 bases between them. The germline CDR1 and CDR2 sequences are DFQATT and SNEGSKA (reference sequence). This CDR3 is built from 13 residues. The CDR3 loop reads CSARGIDQETQYF. CDR3 DNA: TGCAGTGCTAGAGGGATAGACCAAGAGACCCAGTACTTC.

The rearrangement uses TRBV27 and TRBJ2-5; weak D call: TRBD1 (6 bases). The CDR3 has 14 amino acids. V was trimmed by 8 bases and J by 5 bases, leaving 18 bases between them. Germline CDR1 and CDR2: MNHEY and SMNVEV (reference sequence). The CDR3 bases are TGTGCCAGCCGTCGTCCAGGGGCTGGGGAGACCCAGTACTTC. This encodes CASRRPGAGETQYF.

This clonotype was counted ten times or more. The V and J genes are TRBV5-1 and TRBJ2-7; 7 bases align to TRBD2. The length of the CDR3 is 14 residues. V dropped 7 bases and J dropped 5; count of bases not matched to a gene: 12. Germline CDR1 SGHRS, CDR2 YFSETQ. CDR3 region: CASRSGRESHEQYF. The CDR3 nucleotides read TGCGCCAGCCGAAGCGGGCGGGAGAGCCACGAGCAGTACTTC.

The chain's CDR3 is CSVTDGLAGATDTQYF. The CDR3 DNA is TGCAGCGTGACGGATGGACTAGCGGGGGCCACAGATACGCAGTATTTT. This rearrangement joins TRBV29-1 to TRBJ2-3, with 13 positions matching TRBD2. V was clipped by 6 bases and J by 2 bases; unmatched bases: 8. Germline CDR1 reads SQVTM; CDR2 reads ANQGSEA. The CDR3 length is 16 residues.

In its sample, this clonotype was seen a few times. The V call is TRBV7-2, the J call TRBJ2-2; D is ambiguous. This CDR3 comprises 15 residues. Germline values: CDR1 SGHTA, CDR2 FQGNSA. V lost 0 bases and J lost 6, with 11 bases in between. As DNA, the CDR3 is TGTGCCAGCAGCTTAGCGGCCACCGGGCCCGGGGAGCTGTTTTTT. It is translated as CASSLAATGPGELFF.

This clonotype was recorded at least ten times. This chain connects TRBV18 to TRBJ2-4; D remains unclear. This CDR3 has 16 amino acids. V was pared by 1 base and J by 0 bases, with 10 bases between. Germline V lookup: CDR1 KGHSH, CDR2 LQKENI. The CDR3 bases are TGTGCCAGCTCACCACGGACCGGCGGAGCCAAAAACATTCAGTACTTC. It yields the protein CASSPRTGGAKNIQYF. Looking up the rest from reference TRBV18 and TRBJ2-4 gives the full variable domain: NAGVMQNPRHLVRRRGQEARLRCSPMKGHSHVYWYRQLPEEGLKFMVYLQKENIIDESGMPKERFSAEFPKEGPSILRIQQVVRGDSAAYFCASSPRTGGAKNIQYFGAGTRLSVL.

This chain joins TRBV2 and TRBJ2-5, with a weak D call TRBD2 (6 bases). The CDR3 loop spans 14 amino acids. The V and J ends lost 3 bases and 0 bases respectively, with 8 bases between them. Germline CDR1 is SNHLY and CDR2 is FYNNEI. The CDR3 nucleotides are TGTGCCAGCAGTGACGGGACTCACCAAGAGACCCAGTACTTC. This encodes CASSDGTHQETQYF.

This clonotype has a count of ten or more. The V call is TRBV12-3 or TRBV12-4, the J call TRBJ2-7; 7 positions agree with TRBD1. The V and J ends lost 3 bases and 3 bases, in that order; junction bases with no gene match: 8. CDR3 size: 15 residues. The CDR3 loop is CASSLEGGQNYEQYF. The CDR3 region has the DNA TGTGCCAGCAGTTTGGAAGGGGGACAGAACTACGAGCAGTACTTC.

V usage is TRBV28 and J usage is TRBJ2-1; 8 bases align to TRBD2. CDR1 is MDHEN, CDR2 SYDVKM, per germline. Trimming cost V 3 bases and J 1 base; bases outside gene matches: 11. This CDR3 has 18 residues. In nucleotides, the CDR3 is TGTGCCAGCAGTTTCCCCTTTAGGAGCGGGAGTTCCTACAATGAGCAGTTCTTC. Translated, it gives CASSFPFRSGSSYNEQFF.

This clonotype was seen more than once but under ten times. This chain links TRBV9 with TRBJ2-3; TRBD2 might be the D (5 bases). Germline-derived CDR1 and CDR2 are SGDLS and YYNGEE. The V end lost 0 bases, the J end lost 2 bases, and 10 bases lay between the germline ends. The CDR3 consists of 15 residues. The CDR3 DNA reads as TGTGCCAGCAGCGTAGATATCGGGGACACAGATACGCAGTATTTT. It is translated as CASSVDIGDTDTQYF.

This clonotype has more than one count but fewer than ten. The CDR3: CASSYAGRRNTGELFF. CDR3 nucleotide sequence: TGTGCCAGCAGCTACGCGGGACGGAGGAACACCGGGGAGCTGTTTTTT. The chain combines TRBV5-4 with TRBJ2-2; D possibly corresponds to TRBD2 (6 bases). Germline V lookup: CDR1 SGHNT, CDR2 YYREEE (reference sequence). CDR3 size: 16 residues. V was pared by 3 bases and J by 1 base, with 13 bases between.

The rearrangement uses TRBV2 and TRBJ2-1, with 9 bases aligning to TRBD1. CDR1 and CDR2 from the germline V gene are SNHLY and FYNNEI. The CDR3 extends over 16 amino acids. Germline trimming cut 0 bases from V and 9 bases from J; bases unmatched to any gene: 9. This chain's CDR3 is CASSEALLGQGSEQFF. The DNA of the CDR3 is TGTGCCAGCAGTGAAGCGCTTCTGGGACAGGGAAGTGAGCAGTTCTTC.